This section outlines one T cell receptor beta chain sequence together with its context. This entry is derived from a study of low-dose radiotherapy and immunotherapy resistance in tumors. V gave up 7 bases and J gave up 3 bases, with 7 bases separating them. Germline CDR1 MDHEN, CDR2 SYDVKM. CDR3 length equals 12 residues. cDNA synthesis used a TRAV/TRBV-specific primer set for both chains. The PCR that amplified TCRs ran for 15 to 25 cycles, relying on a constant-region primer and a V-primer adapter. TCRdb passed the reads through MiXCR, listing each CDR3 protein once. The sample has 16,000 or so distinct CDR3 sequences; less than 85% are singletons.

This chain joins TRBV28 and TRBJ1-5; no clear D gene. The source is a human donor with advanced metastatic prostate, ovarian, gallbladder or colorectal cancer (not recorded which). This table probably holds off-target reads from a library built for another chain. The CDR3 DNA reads TGTGCCAGCACCTCAATCAATCAGCCCCAGCATTTT. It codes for CASTSINQPQHF. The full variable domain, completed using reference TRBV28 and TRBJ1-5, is DVKVTQSSRYLVKRTGEKVFLECVQDMDHENMFWYRQDPGLGLRLIYFSYDVKMKEKGDIPEGYSVSREKKERFSLILESASTNQTSMYLCASTSINQPQHFGDGTRLSIL.